Following are 23 T cell receptor beta chains from one sample sequenced in a study of blood T cell repertoires in COVID-19. Clones were read by immunoSEQ multiplex PCR, and TCRdb kept only the in-frame ones, dropping some. The sample consists of roughly 150,000 clones, roughly 80% of them appearing once. The specimen was peripheral blood. The origin of the receptors is a man in his 60s with acute or convalescent COVID-19.

The CDR3 reads CASSLSQGLNQPQHF. Written as DNA, the CDR3 is TGTGCCAGCAGCTTGTCACAGGGCCTAAATCAGCCCCAGCATTTT. The chain has TRBV5-6 and TRBJ1-5, with D tentatively TRBD1 (6 bases). Trimming cost V 1 base and J 4 bases, with 12 bases left between them. The CDR3 loop spans 15 amino acids. From germline, CDR1 is SGHDT and CDR2 YYEEEE.

The CDR3 reads CASSLDAGDEKLFF. CDR3 in DNA: TGTGCCAGCAGCCTCGACGCGGGGGATGAAAAACTGTTTTTT. V and J are TRBV9 and TRBJ1-4; a weak D match, TRBD1 (5 bases). Trimming took off 4 bases at V and 6 bases at J, with 13 bases between the two ends. There are 14 residues in the CDR3. The germline V gene has CDR1 SGDLS and CDR2 YYNGEE.

The chain joins TRBV4-2 to TRBJ1-1; 9 nucleotides line up with TRBD1. This CDR3 comprises 17 residues. V lost 3 bases, J lost 0 bases, and 8 bases stayed unmatched. The V gene's germline CDR1 is LGHNA and CDR2 YNFKEQ. CDR3 sequence: CASSQEVGQGMNTEAFF. CDR3 DNA sequence: TGTGCCAGCAGCCAGGAGGTGGGACAGGGTATGAACACTGAAGCTTTCTTT.

V gene TRBV2 combines with J gene TRBJ2-1; D possibly corresponds to TRBD1 (7 bases). Germline CDR1 is SNHLY and CDR2 is FYNNEI. V lost 4 bases, J lost 8 bases, and 15 bases lay in between. The CDR3 totals 14 residues. The CDR3 nucleotides read TGTGCCAGCAGTGCCAGGGGGGTCATGGATGAGCAGTTCTTC. Translating gives CASSARGVMDEQFF.

The chain joins TRBV7-9 to TRBJ1-3; 10 nucleotides align to TRBD1. Germline V gene data show CDR1 as SEHNR and CDR2 as FQNEAQ (reference sequence). The junction had 2 bases not matched to a gene; V was cut back by 5 bases and J by 4 bases. This CDR3 has 14 residues. CDR3 amino acids: CASSRQGAGNTIYF. CDR3 nucleotides: TGTGCCAGCAGCCGACAGGGGGCCGGAAACACCATATATTTT.

This clone was observed a few times. The rearrangement joins TRBV6-2 or TRBV6-3 to TRBJ1-1; D gene unclear. This CDR3 spans 17 amino acids. Germline V gives CDR1 MNHEY, CDR2 SVGEGT. Trimming took 3 bases from V and 1 from J, leaving 18 bases between them. The CDR3 DNA sequence: TGTGCCAGCAGTTATTCTCTAGACTCTGCGGCGAACACTGAAGCTTTCTTT. Translated, it gives CASSYSLDSAANTEAFF.

This clone was recorded only once. The chain carries TRBV7-9 and TRBJ2-2; a weak D match, TRBD2 (6 bases). The CDR3 covers 16 residues. Germline V CDR1 and CDR2: SEHNR, FQNEAQ (reference sequence). Trimming stripped 2 bases from V and 4 bases from J, with 14 bases between. The CDR3 sequence is CASSLSLRGRTGELFF. CDR3 DNA sequence: TGTGCCAGCAGCTTATCATTGCGGGGCCGCACCGGGGAGCTGTTTTTT.

This chain connects TRBV10-1 to TRBJ1-4, with TRBD1 as a possible D gene (6 bases). The V and J ends lost 8 bases and 4 bases respectively, with 14 bases between them. The CDR3 runs to 14 residues. From germline, CDR1 is WNHNN and CDR2 SYGVQD (reference sequence). In DNA form, the CDR3 reads TGCGCCAGCCCACTCGGGACAAGTAATGAAAAACTGTTTTTT. It is translated as CASPLGTSNEKLFF.

This rearrangement joins TRBV3-1 (or the pseudogene TRBV3-2) to TRBJ2-1, with 9 bases identical to TRBD1. Trimming removed 2 bases from V and 5 bases from J; junction bases left unmatched: 4. CDR1 and CDR2 (germline): LGHDT, YNNKEL (reference sequence). The CDR3 spans 15 residues. CDR3 sequence (DNA): TGTGCCAGCAGCCAAACAGGGGGCGGCCACAATGAGCAGTTCTTC. It encodes CASSQTGGGHNEQFF.

Only one count was recorded for this clone. V usage is TRBV29-1 and J usage is TRBJ2-7; D gene unclear. V lost 4 bases and J 0 bases, leaving 10 bases between the germline ends. The CDR3 runs 13 residues. Germline CDR1 and CDR2: SQVTM and ANQGSEA. The CDR3 DNA sequence: TGCAGCGTTGTAGCTCCCCCCTCCTACGAGCAGTACTTC. Amino acids: CSVVAPPSYEQYF.

The J gene is TRBJ2-7, the V gene TRBV5-6; D is perhaps TRBD2 (5 bases). This CDR3 spans 15 amino acids. Trimming cost V 3 bases and J 6 bases, with 19 bases left between them. The germline gives CDR1 SGHDT, CDR2 YYEEEE. CDR3 nucleotide sequence: TGTGCCAGCAGCTGGAGGCGGTCCGGTCGTGGCGAGCAGTACTTC. It encodes CASSWRRSGRGEQYF.

This clone was seen a handful of times. The V and J genes are TRBV30 and TRBJ2-6; D call uncertain. The CDR3 has 15 residues. Trimming shortened V by 2 bases and J by 0 bases, and 8 bases separated the two germline ends. Germline lookup yields CDR1 GTSNPN and CDR2 SVGIG (reference sequence). CDR3 DNA: TGTGCCTGGAGTCGCGGAAGCTCTGGGGCCAACGTCCTGACTTTC. Amino acids: CAWSRGSSGANVLTF.

The CDR3 region has the DNA TGTGCCACCAGTCGAAGCGGGAGTTACAATGAGCAGTTCTTC. Translating gives CATSRSGSYNEQFF. This sequence joins TRBV15 and TRBJ2-1; 8 positions match TRBD2. Germline V gene data show CDR1 as LNHNV and CDR2 as YYDKDF (reference sequence). CDR3 length: 14 residues. The J segment lost 4 bases and the V segment lost 6 bases, leaving 5 bases of the junction unmatched.

This clone was seen only a few times. The rearrangement joins TRBV9 to TRBJ2-1, with D perhaps TRBD1 (6 bases). Germline CDR1 reads SGDLS; CDR2 reads YYNGEE. The CDR3 extends over 16 amino acids. The V end lost 0 bases, the J end lost 0 bases, and 10 bases lay between the germline ends. CDR3 in amino acids: CASSVGQASSYNEQFF. CDR3 coding DNA: TGTGCCAGCAGCGTAGGACAGGCTAGCTCCTACAATGAGCAGTTCTTC.

This clone was seen only a few times. The rearrangement links TRBV5-1 to TRBJ2-2; TRBD2 agrees at 10 bases. In germline, CDR1 is SGHRS, CDR2 YFSETQ. The CDR3 length is 15 residues. The J segment lost 8 bases and the V segment lost 5 bases, leaving 9 bases of the junction unmatched. The CDR3 coding sequence is TGCGCCAGCAGGCTACTAGCGGGGACGTCGGGGGAGCTGTTTTTT. Protein: CASRLLAGTSGELFF.

V and J are TRBV7-9 and TRBJ2-5; TRBD1 might be the D (5 bases). The CDR3 is 14 amino acids. The germline V and J ends were trimmed by 5 bases and 2 bases, with 12 bases remaining between them. The germline gives CDR1 SEHNR, CDR2 FQNEAQ (reference sequence). CDR3 region: CASSHDSGQETQYF. CDR3 DNA sequence: TGTGCCAGCAGCCACGACAGTGGGCAAGAGACCCAGTACTTC.

The rearrangement links TRBV19 to TRBJ2-3, with 7 bases fitting TRBD1. The CDR3 covers 16 residues. Germline CDR1 LNHDA, CDR2 SQIVND (reference sequence). V lost 1 base, J lost 3 bases, and 7 bases stayed unmatched. CDR3 sequence reads: CASSIGTGTATDTQYF. The CDR3 DNA reads as TGTGCCAGTAGTATAGGAACCGGGACAGCTACAGATACGCAGTATTTT.

The gene calls are TRBV4-2 and TRBJ2-2; TRBD1 agrees at 9 bases. CDR1 is LGHNA and CDR2 is YNFKEQ in the germline V gene. The CDR3 runs to 16 residues. With V trimmed by 8 bases and J by 2 bases, 9 bases remained unmatched. CDR3 amino acids: CASGGRDRVNTGELFF. The CDR3, as DNA: TGTGCCAGCGGGGGGCGGGACAGGGTTAACACCGGGGAGCTGTTTTTT.

This chain uses TRBV7-2 with TRBJ1-4; TRBD1 matches 8 bases. Losses at the gene ends were 2 bases for V and 7 bases for J; bases not matched to a gene: 12. The CDR3 consists of 17 residues. Germline CDR1 is SGHTA and CDR2 is FQGNSA. The CDR3 DNA reads TGTGCCAGCAGCTTAAGGGGGACAGGCCCCTTTGTTGAAAAACTGTTTTTT. This gives the protein CASSLRGTGPFVEKLFF. Supplemented by reference TRBV7-2 and TRBJ1-4, the full variable domain reads GAGVSQSPSNKVTEKGKDVELRCDPISGHTALYWYRQSLGQGLEFLIYFQGNSAPDKSGLPSDRFSAERTGGSVSTLTIQRTQQEDSAVYLCASSLRGTGPFVEKLFFGSGTQLSVL.

V is TRBV5-6 and J is TRBJ2-3, with TRBD2 identical over 9 bases. Germline CDR1 SGHDT, CDR2 YYEEEE. Unmatched junction bases numbered 7, after V lost 4 bases and J lost 1 base. The CDR3 is made up of 16 amino acids. The CDR3 DNA sequence: TGTGCCAGCAGCCCCCTACTAGCGGGCCGCACAGATACGCAGTATTTT. It codes for CASSPLLAGRTDTQYF.

The V and J genes are TRBV10-3 and TRBJ1-5, with TRBD1 as a possible D gene (6 bases). The CDR3 loop spans 16 amino acids. V dropped 3 bases and J dropped 2 bases, with 14 bases sitting between them. The germline CDR1 and CDR2 sequences are ENHRY and SYGVKD. The CDR3 nucleotides are TGTGCCATCAGTGATTCCTCCAGGGGAGGCAATCAGCCCCAGCATTTT. The encoded protein is CAISDSSRGGNQPQHF.

In this sample, this clone turned up once. V usage is TRBV2 and J usage is TRBJ2-7; 11 nucleotides agree with TRBD1. Germline V gene data show CDR1 as SNHLY and CDR2 as FYNNEI. The J segment lost 4 bases and the V segment lost 8 bases, leaving 4 bases of the junction unmatched. The length of the CDR3 is 13 residues. The CDR3 DNA follows: TGTGCCAGCGTCCGGGACAGGGGGTACGAGCAGTACTTC. Encoded protein: CASVRDRGYEQYF.

The CDR3 DNA reads TGTGCCAGCAGTTTTGGGGGCACAACTAATGAAAAACTGTTTTTT. As protein: CASSFGGTTNEKLFF. This chain joins TRBV27 and TRBJ1-4; D possibly corresponds to TRBD1 (6 bases). V was trimmed by 3 bases and J by 0 bases, leaving 8 bases between them. This CDR3 spans 15 amino acids. The germline CDR1 and CDR2 sequences are MNHEY and SMNVEV (reference sequence).